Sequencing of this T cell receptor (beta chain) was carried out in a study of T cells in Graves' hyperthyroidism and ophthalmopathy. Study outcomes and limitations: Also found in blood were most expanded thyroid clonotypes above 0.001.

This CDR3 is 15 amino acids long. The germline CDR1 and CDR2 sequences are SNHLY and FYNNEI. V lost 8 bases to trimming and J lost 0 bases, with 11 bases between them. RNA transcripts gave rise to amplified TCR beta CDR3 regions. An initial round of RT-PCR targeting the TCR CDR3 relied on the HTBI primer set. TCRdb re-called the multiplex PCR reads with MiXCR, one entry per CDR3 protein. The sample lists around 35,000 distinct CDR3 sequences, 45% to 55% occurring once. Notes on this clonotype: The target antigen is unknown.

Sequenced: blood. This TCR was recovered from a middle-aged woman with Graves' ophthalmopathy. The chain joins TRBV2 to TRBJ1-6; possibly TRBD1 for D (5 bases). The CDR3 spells CASVGESSYNSPLHF. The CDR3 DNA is TGTGCCAGCGTAGGGGAGAGCTCCTATAATTCACCCCTCCACTTT.